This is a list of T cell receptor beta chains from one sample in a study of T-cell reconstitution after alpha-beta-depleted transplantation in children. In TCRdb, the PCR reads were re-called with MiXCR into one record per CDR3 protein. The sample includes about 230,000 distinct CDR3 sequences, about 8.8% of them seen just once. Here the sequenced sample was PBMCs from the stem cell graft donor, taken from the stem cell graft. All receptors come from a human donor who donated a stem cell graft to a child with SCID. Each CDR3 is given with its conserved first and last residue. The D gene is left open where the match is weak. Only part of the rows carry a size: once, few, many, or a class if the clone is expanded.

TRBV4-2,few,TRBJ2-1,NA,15,TGTGCCAGCAGCCAAGGGACTATCTCCTACAATGAGCAGTTCTTC,CASSQGTISYNEQFF
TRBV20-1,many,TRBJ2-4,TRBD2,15,TGCAGTGTTCCTACGGGGGGGCGGGCCAAAAACATTCAGTACTTC,CSVPTGGRAKNIQYF
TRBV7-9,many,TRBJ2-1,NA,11,TGTGCCAGCAGTCGAGCGGTTGAGCAGTTCTTC,CASSRAVEQFF
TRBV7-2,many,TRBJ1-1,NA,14,TGTGCCAGCAACAAGCTGGCGGGGAACACTGAAGCTTTCTTT,CASNKLAGNTEAFF
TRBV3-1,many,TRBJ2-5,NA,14,TGTGCCAGCAGCCGACTACAGAGGGAGGAGACCCAGTACTTC,CASSRLQREETQYF
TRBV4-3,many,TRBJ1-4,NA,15,TGCGCCAGCAGCCAAGCTGCTGCAACTAATGAAAAACTGTTTTTT,CASSQAAATNEKLFF
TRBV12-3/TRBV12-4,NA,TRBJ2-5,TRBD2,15,TGTGCCAGCAGCATACTCAGCGGGGGTACGGAGACCCAGTACTTC,CASSILSGGTETQYF
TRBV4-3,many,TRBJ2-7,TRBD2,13,TGCGCCAGCAGCCGCGGGGGTTCCTACGAGCAGTACTTC,CASSRGGSYEQYF
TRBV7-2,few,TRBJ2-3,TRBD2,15,TGTGCCAGCAGCCGATATCGGGGGGGCGGGGATACGCAGTATTTT,CASSRYRGGGDTQYF
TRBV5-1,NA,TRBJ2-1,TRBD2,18,TGCGCCAGCAGCTGGGGACTAGCGGGGGGGAGCGCCTACAATGAGCAGTTCTTC,CASSWGLAGGSAYNEQFF
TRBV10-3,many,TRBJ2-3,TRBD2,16,TGTGCCATCAGTGAGCCCATCGCGGGGGGAACAGATACGCAGTATTTT,CAISEPIAGGTDTQYF
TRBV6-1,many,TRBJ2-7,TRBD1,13,TGTGCCAGCAGTCTGGGACAGGACTACGAGCAGTACTTC,CASSLGQDYEQYF
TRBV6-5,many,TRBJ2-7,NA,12,TGTGCCAGCAGTGCAGGGTCCTACGAGCAGTACTTC,CASSAGSYEQYF
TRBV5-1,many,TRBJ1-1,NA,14,TGCGCCAGCAGCCCACAGTTGAAGGGCACTGAAGCTTTCTTT,CASSPQLKGTEAFF
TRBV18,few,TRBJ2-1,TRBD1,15,TGTGCCAGCTCACCTGGGACAGGGGTAAACAATGAGCAGTTCTTC,CASSPGTGVNNEQFF
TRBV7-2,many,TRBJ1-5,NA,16,TGTGCCAGCAGCTTAGTCGGGCAGAATAGCAATCAGCCCCAGCATTTT,CASSLVGQNSNQPQHF
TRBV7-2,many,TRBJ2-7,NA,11,TGTGCCAGCAGCGAGGGGTACGAGCAGTACTTC,CASSEGYEQYF
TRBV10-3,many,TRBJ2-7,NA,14,TGTGCCATCAGTGAGTCAACAGGCTCCTACGAGCAGTACTTC,CAISESTGSYEQYF
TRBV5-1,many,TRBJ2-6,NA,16,TGCGCCAGCAGCTTACAGAGGACCTCTGGGGCCAACGTCCTGACTTTC,CASSLQRTSGANVLTF
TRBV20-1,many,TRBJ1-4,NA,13,TGCAGTGCTGGGGGGACGGCTAATGAAAAACTGTTTTTT,CSAGGTANEKLFF
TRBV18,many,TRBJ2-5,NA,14,TGTGCCAGCTCACCACAATACGCTCGGGAGACCCAGTACTTC,CASSPQYARETQYF
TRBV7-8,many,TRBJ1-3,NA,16,TGTGCCAGCAGCTTAGTTGGGGTTTTCTCTGGAAACACCATATATTTT,CASSLVGVFSGNTIYF
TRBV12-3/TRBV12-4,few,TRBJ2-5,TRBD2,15,TGTGCCAGCACCCCGGGACTAGCGGCCGGGGGGACCCAGTACTTC,CASTPGLAAGGTQYF
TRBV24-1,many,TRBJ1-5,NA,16,TGTGCCACCAGTGATTTGCATGCAGATAGCAATCAGCCCCAGCATTTT,CATSDLHADSNQPQHF
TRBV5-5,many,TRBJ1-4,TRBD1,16,TGTGCCAGCAGCTTCACCCCTGGGACAGTTCCCGAAAAACTGTTTTTT,CASSFTPGTVPEKLFF
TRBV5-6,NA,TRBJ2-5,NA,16,TGTGCCAGGAGCCCGGTGGGCCTGTGCGGGGAAGAGACCCAGTACTTC,CARSPVGLCGEETQYF
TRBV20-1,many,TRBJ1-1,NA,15,TGCAGTGCTAGTTCCGGGGTCGACCTGAACACTGAAGCTTTCTTT,CSASSGVDLNTEAFF
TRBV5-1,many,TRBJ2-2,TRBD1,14,TGCGCCAGCAGCGAGGGACAGACCGGCGGGGAGCTGTTTTTT,CASSEGQTGGELFF
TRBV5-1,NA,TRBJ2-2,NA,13,TGCGCCAGCAGCTTGACGGGCACCGGGGGGCTGTTTTTT,CASSLTGTGGLFF
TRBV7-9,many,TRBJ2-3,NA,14,TGTGCCAGCAGCTTACGAACCCAGGGAGATACGCAGTATTTT,CASSLRTQGDTQYF
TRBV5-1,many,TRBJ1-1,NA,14,TGCGCCAGCAGCTTCGGGGGGGAGAACACTGAAGCTTTCTTT,CASSFGGENTEAFF